This T cell receptor beta chain was observed in a study of T cell responses to AZD1222 COVID-19 vaccine. On the study more broadly: Second-dose groups at about 4 or about 12 weeks were pooled.

Findings of the study overall: Clonal diversity may have been underestimated, and the donors were mostly white British, with more females than males. A rise in Spike-specific TCR breadth and depth followed two AZD1222 doses. Targeting of unmutated variant regions was reportedly seen in nearly half of spike-specific TCRs.

The V and J ends lost 2 bases and 7 bases, in that order; junction bases with no gene match: 12. Germline assignment: CDR1 MDHEN and CDR2 SYDVKM. This CDR3 has 18 amino acids. With regard to this clone: No antigen is known for it.

Assay used: immunoSEQ multiplex PCR; TCRdb lists only in-frame clones, some missing. The sample has about 260,000 clones, more than 80% seen once; the top ten hold less than 0.65%. The source material was peripheral blood, sampled on day 0 of AZD1222 vaccination. The rearrangement uses TRBV28 and TRBJ1-4; 11 positions match TRBD1. This TCR derives from an adult in good health. CDR3 in amino acids: CASSLEPGTGGRSEKLFF. CDR3 nucleotide sequence: TGTGCCAGCAGTTTAGAACCCGGGACAGGGGGGCGGAGTGAAAAACTGTTTTTT. The full variable domain, with the rest looked up from reference TRBV28 and TRBJ1-4, is DVKVTQSSRYLVKRTGEKVFLECVQDMDHENMFWYRQDPGLGLRLIYFSYDVKMKEKGDIPEGYSVSREKKERFSLILESASTNQTSMYLCASSLEPGTGGRSEKLFFGSGTQLSVL.